Presented here are 31 T cell receptor beta chains from one specimen sequenced in a study of tissue T cells after allogeneic stem cell transplantation (dated by TCRdb to the early 2020s). This sample's time point label indicates: mouse harvest day 7 after allogeneic transplant. Each mouse graft consisted of 10^7 T-cell-depleted bone marrow cells plus 10^6 splenic CD5+ T cells and was given by tail vein injection. Libraries were prepared through the immunoSEQ multiplex PCR assay. TCRdb took over this immuneACCESS table, retaining in-frame rearrangements with V and J assigned. Such tables are incomplete; in checked studies, under half of the missing clones stem from an unresolved V gene, and the remainder is unexplained. The sample table holds some 6,300 clones, of which roughly half were seen once. Approximately 8% of the sample comes from the top ten. The material sequenced was gut tissue. The receptors derive from a female BALB/c mouse given C57BL/6 T cells with graft-versus-host disease after an allogeneic hematopoietic cell transplant.

For this clone: The listed genes are named as in mouse. The read comes to an end 1 residue before the CDR3 does, leaving the germline J gene to fill in the end. V is TRBV26 and J is TRBJ1-4, with TRBD1 identical over 7 bases. The CDR3 has 13 residues. Unmatched junction bases numbered 4, after V lost 5 bases and J lost 7 bases. Germline values: CDR1 KGHPV, CDR2 FQNQEV (reference sequence). The CDR3 sequence: CASSVGTAERLFF. The part of the CDR3 DNA that was read is TGTGCCAGCAGTGTCGGGACAGCCGAAAGATTATTT.

This clone was seen a single time. Mouse gene names apply. Read sequence stops 1 residue before the CDR3 end, and the germline J gene provides the missing end. V usage is TRBV26 and J usage is TRBJ2-5, with TRBD2 matching over 12 bases. CDR3 length equals 15 residues. Germline V gene sequence: CDR1 KGHPV, CDR2 FQNQEV (reference sequence). V lost 6 bases to trimming and J lost 2 bases; unmatched junction nucleotides: 3. The CDR3 region is CASRRDWGAQDTQYF. CDR3 bases read: TGTGCCAGCAGGAGGGACTGGGGGGCCCAAGACACCCAGTAC.

In regard to this clone: All gene names here are mouse names. The read comes to an end 1 residue before the CDR3 does, leaving the germline J gene to fill in the end. The rearrangement links TRBV12-1 to TRBJ2-5; perhaps TRBD1 as D (6 bases). Germline loops: CDR1 SGHSN, CDR2 HYEKVE. V was pared by 0 bases and J by 2 bases, with 11 bases between. CDR3 length: 15 amino acids. The part of the CDR3 DNA that was read is TGTGCCAGCTCTCTCGTCTGGGACATCCAAGACACCCAGTAC. This codes for CASSLVWDIQDTQY. The full CDR3 protein is CASSLVWDIQDTQYF.

This clone has a handful of counts. Gene names and germline match the mouse. The sequenced fragment ends 1 residue before the CDR3 boundary, so the rest is inferred from the germline J gene. The gene calls are TRBV26 and TRBJ1-4; 7 bases are a match to TRBD1. Germline loops: CDR1 KGHPV, CDR2 FQNQEV (reference sequence). The CDR3 spans 12 residues. V was clipped by 6 bases and J by 5 bases; unmatched bases: 0. This CDR3 reads CASRGQNERLFF. The part of the CDR3 DNA that was read is TGTGCCAGCAGGGGACAGAACGAAAGATTATTT.

This clone is large within its sample. Gene names follow the mouse nomenclature. The read gets to within 1 residue of the CDR3 end, and the germline J gene fills in the rest. The same CDR3 is also encoded by other DNA sequences in this sample. V gene TRBV26 combines with J gene TRBJ2-7; D gene uncertain. The CDR3 is 12 residues long. V lost 3 bases and J 0 bases, leaving 3 bases between the germline ends. Germline loops: CDR1 KGHPV, CDR2 FQNQEV (reference sequence). CDR3 amino acids: CASSLTSYEQYF. The CDR3 bases that were read are TGTGCCAGCAGTCTTACCTCCTATGAACAGTAC.

For this clone: Mouse germline and gene names are used. The CDR3 is cut off 1 residue early in the read; its end comes from the germline J gene. The chain has TRBV13-1 and TRBJ2-7; no definite D call. Germline V gene sequence: CDR1 NSHNY, CDR2 SYGAGN. Trimming pared 2 bases from V and 5 bases from J, leaving 5 bases between. The CDR3 runs to 11 residues. CDR3 DNA (partial): TGTGCCAGCAGTGAGGGGAATGAACAGTAC. It translates to CASSEGNEQY. In full, the CDR3 is CASSEGNEQYF.

As to this clone: The genes and germline here are from mouse. The CDR3 goes on 1 residue after the read ends, and that part is filled in from the germline J gene. V is TRBV3 and J is TRBJ1-1; D ambiguous. Germline V CDR1 and CDR2: SNHLY, FYNGKV (reference sequence). The CDR3 runs 13 residues. The V end was cut by 1 base, the J end by 2 bases, with 5 bases between. The sequenced CDR3 bases are TGTGCCAGCAGCTTAGGCGACAACACAGAAGTCTTC. This encodes CASSLGDNTEVF. The CDR3 in its entirety is CASSLGDNTEVFF.

This clone was detected only once. The listed genes are named as in mouse. The CDR3 is cut off 1 residue early in the read; its end comes from the germline J gene. The chain combines TRBV26 with TRBJ2-7, with TRBD1 identical over 10 bases. The CDR3 is 15 residues long. Germline V gene lookup returns CDR1 KGHPV and CDR2 FQNQEV (reference sequence). The junction had 1 base not matched to a gene; V was cut back by 2 bases and J by 0 bases. CDR3 in amino acids: CASSLGTGDSYEQYF. The CDR3 DNA, read in part, is TGTGCCAGCAGTCTGGGGACAGGGGACTCCTATGAACAGTAC.

A note on this clone: Gene names and germline refer to mouse. The missing CDR3 end, 1 residue past where the read stops, is filled in from the germline J gene. This chain joins TRBV5 and TRBJ1-3; no clear D gene. Germline CDR1 and CDR2: LGHNA and YNLKQL (reference sequence). V lost 0 bases and J 0 bases, leaving 6 bases between the germline ends. The CDR3 loop spans 15 amino acids. The CDR3 sequence is CASSQERNSGNTLYF. CDR3 DNA (partial): TGTGCCAGCAGCCAAGAGAGAAATTCTGGAAATACGCTCTAT.

This clone was seen a few times. These gene names are mouse names. Read data end 1 residue before the CDR3 end; the end is taken from the germline J gene. The chain uses TRBV26 and TRBJ2-5; D perhaps matches TRBD1 (5 bases). The CDR3 contains 13 residues. CDR1 is KGHPV and CDR2 is FQNQEV in the germline V gene (reference sequence). V gave up 2 bases and J gave up 3 bases, with 6 bases separating them. The part of the CDR3 DNA that was read is TGTGCCAGCAGTCTGGGACATCAAGACACCCAGTAC. Protein: CASSLGHQDTQY. The whole CDR3 region reads CASSLGHQDTQYF.

This clone ranks as medium-sized. Gene and germline names: mouse. The missing CDR3 end, 1 residue past where the read stops, is filled in from the germline J gene. The chain combines TRBV19 with TRBJ2-7; the D call may be TRBD1 or TRBD2 (5 bases each). The length of the CDR3 is 15 residues. CDR1 is FNHDT, CDR2 SITEND, per germline (reference sequence). Trimming left V 2 bases short and J 0 bases short, with 12 bases between. The DNA read from the CDR3 is TGTGCCAGCAGTATTGGGGACCCGAGCTCCTATGAACAGTAC. This sequence encodes CASSIGDPSSYEQY. The full CDR3 is CASSIGDPSSYEQYF.

Comments on this clone: Here the gene names and germline are mouse. The CDR3 end lies 1 residue beyond the end of the read and is filled in from the germline J gene. V is TRBV16 and J is TRBJ1-1, with TRBD1 as a possible D gene (5 bases). CDR1 is SGHSA, CDR2 FRNQAP, per germline. The V end lost 0 bases, the J end lost 6 bases, and 5 bases lay between the germline ends. The CDR3 is 12 amino acids. Incomplete CDR3 DNA: TGTGCAAGCAGCTTAGACAGGGCAGAAGTCTTC. The encoded protein is CASSLDRAEVF. The complete CDR3 protein is CASSLDRAEVFF.

Concerning this clone itself: Gene names denote mouse genes. The CDR3 end is not reached by the read, which stops 1 residue before it; the germline J gene fills it in. The genes are TRBV3 and TRBJ2-5; tentatively, D is TRBD1 or TRBD2 (5 bases each). The CDR3 has 13 residues. Looked up from germline, CDR1 is SNHLY and CDR2 is FYNGKV (reference sequence). V was trimmed by 5 bases and J by 2 bases, leaving 8 bases between them. This CDR3 is CASSRGPQDTQYF. The DNA read from the CDR3 is TGTGCCAGCAGCCGGGGACCCCAAGACACCCAGTAC.

By sample fraction, this clone is medium-sized (0.01 to 0.1%). Gene labels here are mouse ones. Coverage ceases 1 residue before the CDR3 finishes, and the germline J gene fills in the end. The rearrangement uses TRBV19 and TRBJ2-7, with 10 bases lining up with TRBD2. CDR1 and CDR2 (germline): FNHDT, SITEND (reference sequence). This CDR3 region has 13 residues. Germline trimming cut 4 bases from V and 3 bases from J; bases unmatched to any gene: 1. The part of the CDR3 DNA that was read is TGTGCCAGCAGTCGGGACTGGGGCTATGAACAGTAC. Its protein product is CASSRDWGYEQY. Given in full, the CDR3 is CASSRDWGYEQYF.

The table lists this clone with a few counts. Gene names are mouse gene names. The sequenced part of the CDR3 DNA is TGTGCCAGCAGTGATGGGGGGGGCAACGAAAGATTATTT. Residues: CASSDGGGNERLF. The full CDR3 protein is CASSDGGGNERLFF. The chain joins TRBV13-1 to TRBJ1-4; possibly TRBD1 for D (5 bases). The CDR3 end is not reached by the read, which stops 1 residue before it; the germline J gene fills it in. Trimming removed 0 bases at V and 4 bases at J, with 7 bases between. The CDR3 length is 14 residues. Germline lookup yields CDR1 NSHNY and CDR2 SYGAGN.

Of note for this clone: The listed genes are named as in mouse. The read comes to an end 1 residue before the CDR3 does, leaving the germline J gene to fill in the end. The chain links TRBV24 to TRBJ2-4; weak D call: TRBD2 (5 bases). The germline V gene has CDR1 KGHTA and CDR2 FRNEEI. The CDR3 length is 15 residues. V was cut by 4 bases and J by 0 bases, with 11 bases left in between. Incomplete CDR3 DNA: TGTGCCAGCAGTCCACTGGACTCTAGTCAAAACACCTTGTAC. Amino acid sequence: CASSPLDSSQNTLY. The entire CDR3 sequence reads CASSPLDSSQNTLYF.

Comments on this clone: Genes and germline are mouse. The read ends 1 residue before the CDR3 terminus; that terminus is restored from the germline J gene. The chain combines TRBV13-3 with TRBJ1-2; D ambiguous. V was cut by 0 bases and J by 4 bases, with 4 bases left in between. Germline loops: CDR1 NNHDY, CDR2 SYVADS. CDR3 length: 12 residues. CDR3 region: CASSDGGSDYTF. Incomplete CDR3 DNA: TGTGCCAGCAGTGATGGGGGCTCCGACTACACC.

A note on this clone: Gene names and germline refer to mouse. The sequenced fragment ends 1 residue before the CDR3 boundary, so the rest is inferred from the germline J gene. The same CDR3 arises from other DNA sequences in this sample as well. The chain has TRBV26 and TRBJ2-5, with D possibly being TRBD2 (5 bases). CDR1 is KGHPV and CDR2 is FQNQEV in the germline V gene (reference sequence). V was clipped by 0 bases and J by 3 bases, with 7 bases between them. The CDR3 sequence is 14 residues long. Incomplete CDR3 DNA: TGTGCCAGCAGTCTGTCGATGGGGCAAGACACCCAGTAC. It translates to CASSLSMGQDTQY. The complete CDR3 protein is CASSLSMGQDTQYF.

On this clone itself: Gene names are the mouse ones. With the read ending 1 residue before the CDR3 end, the germline J gene is used to fill in that end. V gene TRBV26 combines with J gene TRBJ2-1; D may be TRBD1 or TRBD2 (5 bases each). Germline values: CDR1 KGHPV, CDR2 FQNQEV (reference sequence). V was shortened by 6 bases and J by 3 bases, with 9 bases between the two germline ends. This CDR3 has 13 residues. The CDR3 sequence: CASRGAVYAEQFF. The DNA read from the CDR3 is TGTGCCAGCAGAGGGGCAGTCTATGCTGAGCAGTTC.

About this clone: Any gene name here is a mouse gene name. The sequence runs out 1 residue before the end of the CDR3; the remainder is reconstructed from the germline J gene. This rearrangement joins TRBV26 to TRBJ1-1; a weak D match, TRBD1 (6 bases). CDR1 is KGHPV and CDR2 is FQNQEV in the germline V gene (reference sequence). V was clipped by 0 bases and J by 5 bases, with 7 bases between them. This CDR3 is built from 13 residues. The CDR3 spells CASSLSGGTEVFF. The part of the CDR3 DNA that was read is TGTGCCAGCAGTCTGTCAGGGGGGACAGAAGTCTTC.

By share, this clone counts as medium-sized. Mouse gene names apply. Coverage ceases 1 residue before the CDR3 finishes, and the germline J gene fills in the end. The chain links TRBV26 to TRBJ1-3, with TRBD1 identical over 8 bases. The V and J ends lost 3 bases and 2 bases, in that order; junction bases with no gene match: 0. Germline-derived CDR1 and CDR2 are KGHPV and FQNQEV (reference sequence). The CDR3 consists of 14 residues. The CDR3 here is CASSLQGAGNTLYF. The sequenced part of the CDR3 DNA is TGTGCCAGCAGTCTACAGGGGGCTGGAAATACGCTCTAT.

A word on this clone: The genes are named according to mouse. The CDR3 end is not reached by the read, which stops 1 residue before it; the germline J gene fills it in. The chain joins TRBV3 to TRBJ2-5, with 8 bases that match TRBD2. CDR1 is SNHLY and CDR2 is FYNGKV in the germline V gene (reference sequence). The CDR3 covers 14 residues. The V and J ends lost 1 base and 5 bases, in that order; junction bases with no gene match: 2. The CDR3 loop is CASSLGGGRDTQYF. The covered CDR3 bases are TGTGCCAGCAGCTTAGGGGGGGGCAGAGACACCCAGTAC.

This clone appeared once. The listed genes are named as in mouse. Coverage ceases 1 residue before the CDR3 finishes, and the germline J gene fills in the end. J is TRBJ2-1 and V is TRBV17; D is unresolved. The CDR3 sequence is 13 residues long. Deletions cut 3 bases from V and 0 bases from J, with 3 bases between. Per germline, CDR1 MNHDT and CDR2 YYDKIL. The CDR3 DNA, read in part, is TGTGCTAGCAGTAGGGGTAACTATGCTGAGCAGTTC. Translating gives CASSRGNYAEQF. In full, the CDR3 is CASSRGNYAEQFF.

Points on this clone: Genes and germline are mouse. The read ends 1 residue shy of where the CDR3 ends; the end is completed using the germline J gene. The chain is built from TRBV3 and TRBJ2-5; no firm D call. The CDR3 has 14 amino acids. CDR1 and CDR2 (germline): SNHLY, FYNGKV (reference sequence). Trimming cost V 5 bases and J 5 bases, with 14 bases left between them. This chain's CDR3 is CASSPPGKGDTQYF. The CDR3 bases that were read are TGTGCCAGCAGCCCCCCCGGGAAGGGAGACACCCAGTAC.

As for this clone: Gene names denote mouse genes. The CDR3 goes on 1 residue after the read ends, and that part is filled in from the germline J gene. The genes are TRBV31 and TRBJ2-3, with 11 bases matching TRBD1. V shed 1 base, J shed 3 bases, and the junction held 6 bases outside the gene matches. The germline CDR1 and CDR2 sequences are GKSSPN and SITVG. The length of the CDR3 is 16 residues. The CDR3 sequence is CAWSPGDRGKAETLYF. The CDR3 DNA, read in part, is TGTGCCTGGAGTCCAGGGGACAGGGGGAAGGCAGAAACGCTGTAT.

This clone was observed a handful of times. Gene and germline names: mouse. The read ends 1 residue before the CDR3 terminus; that terminus is restored from the germline J gene. V gene TRBV20 combines with J gene TRBJ2-5, with TRBD2 matching over 8 bases. Per germline, CDR1 GFQATS and CDR2 STVNSAI. Losses at the gene ends were 1 base for V and 6 bases for J; bases not matched to a gene: 0. This CDR3 contains 12 residues. The CDR3 protein is CGARAGGDTQYF. The part of the CDR3 DNA that was read is TGTGGTGCTAGGGCTGGGGGGGACACCCAGTAC.

Concerning this clone: Gene names refer to mouse genes. The sequence runs out 1 residue before the end of the CDR3; the remainder is reconstructed from the germline J gene. The chain uses TRBV3 and TRBJ2-1; 10 nucleotides line up with TRBD1. The length of the CDR3 is 15 residues. CDR1 and CDR2 (germline): SNHLY, FYNGKV (reference sequence). With V trimmed by 3 bases and J by 6 bases, 5 bases remained unmatched. The DNA read from the CDR3 is TGTGCCAGCAGCTTGACAGGGGGCGCTTCTGCTGAGCAGTTC. It specifies CASSLTGGASAEQF. The complete CDR3 reads CASSLTGGASAEQFF.

This clone is a singleton in its sample. Gene names are the mouse ones. The CDR3 end is not reached by the read, which stops 1 residue before it; the germline J gene fills it in. V is TRBV16 and J is TRBJ1-1, with D hard to call. Between the trimmed V and J ends, which lost 0 bases and 3 bases, there was a span of 5 bases. Germline CDR1 reads SGHSA; CDR2 reads FRNQAP. The CDR3 length is 13 residues. The sequenced part of the CDR3 DNA is TGTGCAAGCAGCTTAGACGGACACACAGAAGTCTTC. Its translation: CASSLDGHTEVF. The full CDR3 sequence reads CASSLDGHTEVFF.

Concerning this clone itself: Gene names and germline refer to mouse. The read terminates 1 residue before the CDR3 end, so the remaining end is supplied by the germline J gene. This chain uses TRBV16 with TRBJ1-1, with a weak D call TRBD1 (6 bases). The CDR3 contains 13 residues. The germline CDR1 and CDR2 sequences are SGHSA and FRNQAP. V was pared by 3 bases and J by 5 bases, with 10 bases between. The CDR3: CASSFGGGTEVFF. Partial CDR3 DNA: TGTGCAAGCAGCTTCGGGGGCGGGACAGAAGTCTTC. The whole variable domain, remainder taken from reference TRBV16 and TRBJ1-1, is NAGVIQTPRHKVTGKGQEATLWCEPISGHSAVFWYRQTIVQGLEFLTYFRNQAPIDDSGMPKERFSAQMPNQSHSTLKIQSTQPQDSAVYLCASSFGGGTEVFFGKGTRLTVV.

This clone is classed as large (0.1 to 1%). Mouse gene names and germline throughout. The sequenced part of the CDR3 DNA is TGTGCCAGCGGCTGGGGGAGCTCCTATGAACAGTAC. Its translation is CASGWGSSYEQY. The whole CDR3 sequence is CASGWGSSYEQYF. This chain connects TRBV19 to TRBJ2-7, with TRBD2 matching over 7 bases. The missing CDR3 end, 1 residue past where the read stops, is filled in from the germline J gene. Looked up from germline, CDR1 is FNHDT and CDR2 is SITEND (reference sequence). Trimming at V came to 7 bases and at J to 0 bases, leaving 4 bases not matched to a gene. This CDR3 has 13 amino acids. Based on the CDR3 plus reference TRBV19 and TRBJ2-7, the full variable domain is GGIITQTPKFLIGQEGQKLTLKCQQNFNHDTMYWYRQDSGKGLRLIYYSITENDLQKGDLSEGYDASREKKSSFSLTVTSAQKNEMAVFLCASGWGSSYEQYFGPGTRLTVL.

Notes on this clone: Genes here carry mouse names. Read data end 1 residue before the CDR3 end; the end is taken from the germline J gene. The chain has TRBV3 and TRBJ2-4, with D maybe TRBD1 (6 bases). The length of the CDR3 is 14 residues. The V gene lost 5 bases and the J gene lost 1 base, with 10 bases spanning the gap. The germline gives CDR1 SNHLY, CDR2 FYNGKV (reference sequence). The CDR3 reads CASSPRQGQNTLYF. The CDR3 DNA, read in part, is TGTGCCAGCAGCCCGAGACAGGGTCAAAACACCTTGTAC.